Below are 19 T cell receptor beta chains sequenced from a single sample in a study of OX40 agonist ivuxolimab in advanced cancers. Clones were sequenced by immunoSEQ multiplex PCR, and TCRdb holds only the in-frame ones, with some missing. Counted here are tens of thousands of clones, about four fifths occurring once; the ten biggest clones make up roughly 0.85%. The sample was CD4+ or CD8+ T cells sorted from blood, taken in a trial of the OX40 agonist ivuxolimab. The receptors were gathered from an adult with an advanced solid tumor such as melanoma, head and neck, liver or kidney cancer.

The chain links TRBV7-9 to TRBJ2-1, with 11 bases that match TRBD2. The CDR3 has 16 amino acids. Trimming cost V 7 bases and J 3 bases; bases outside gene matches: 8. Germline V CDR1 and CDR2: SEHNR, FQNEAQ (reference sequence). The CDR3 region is CASTLGLADIYNEQFF. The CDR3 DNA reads TGTGCCAGCACCCTGGGACTAGCGGATATCTACAATGAGCAGTTCTTC.

The CDR3 nucleotides are TGTGCCAGCAGACTACCGGGACAGATATACAATGAGCAGTTCTTC. Protein: CASRLPGQIYNEQFF. The chain combines TRBV11-2 with TRBJ2-1; TRBD1 aligns across 7 bases. Looked up from germline, CDR1 is SGHAT and CDR2 is FQNNGV. The CDR3 length is 15 residues. V shed 6 bases and J 4 bases; nucleotides not matched to a gene: 9.

The CDR3 loop reads CASSPGQGPTKQYF. DNA of the CDR3: TGTGCCAGCAGTCCGGGACAGGGCCCTACGAAGCAGTACTTC. The V call is TRBV7-9, the J call TRBJ2-7; TRBD1 matches at 9 bases. The junction had 11 bases not matched to a gene; V was cut back by 6 bases and J by 8 bases. From germline, CDR1 is SEHNR and CDR2 FQNEAQ (reference sequence). The CDR3 extends over 14 amino acids. The whole variable domain, filled in from reference TRBV7-9 and TRBJ2-7, reads DTGVSQNPRHKITKRGQNVTFRCDPISEHNRLYWYRQTLGQGPEFLTYFQNEAQLEKSRLLSDRFSAERPKGSFSTLEIQRTEQGDSAMYLCASSPGQGPTKQYFGPGTRLTVT.

The CDR3 sequence: CASSYERGSYGYTF. As DNA, the CDR3 is TGTGCCAGCAGTTACGAACGGGGAAGCTATGGCTACACCTTC. The rearrangement joins TRBV6-5 to TRBJ1-2; the D is unclear. The CDR3 is 14 amino acids. Trimming removed 2 bases from V and 4 bases from J, with 11 bases in between. From germline, CDR1 is MNHEY and CDR2 SVGAGI.

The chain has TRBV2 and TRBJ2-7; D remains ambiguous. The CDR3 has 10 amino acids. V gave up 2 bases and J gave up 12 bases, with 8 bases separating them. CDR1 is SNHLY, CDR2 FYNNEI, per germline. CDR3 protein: CASSESRRYF. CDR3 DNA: TGTGCCAGCAGTGAATCACGACGGTACTTC. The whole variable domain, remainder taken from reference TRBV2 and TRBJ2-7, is EPEVTQTPSHQVTQMGQEVILRCVPISNHLYFYWYRQILGQKVEFLVSFYNNEISEKSEIFDDQFSVERPDGSNFTLKIRSTKLEDSAMYFCASSESRRYFGPGTRLTVT.

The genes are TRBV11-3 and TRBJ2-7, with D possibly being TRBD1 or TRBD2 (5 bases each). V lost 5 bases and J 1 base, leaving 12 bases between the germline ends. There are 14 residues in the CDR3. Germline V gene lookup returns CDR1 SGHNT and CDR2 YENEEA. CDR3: CASSTAGSSYEQYF. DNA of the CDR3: TGTGCCAGCAGCACCGCAGGGAGTTCCTACGAGCAGTACTTC.

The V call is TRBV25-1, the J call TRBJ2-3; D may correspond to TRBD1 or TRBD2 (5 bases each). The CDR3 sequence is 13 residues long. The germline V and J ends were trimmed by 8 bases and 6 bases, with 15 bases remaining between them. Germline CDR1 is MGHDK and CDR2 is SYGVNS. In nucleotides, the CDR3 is TGTGCCAGCGCCAGGGACCATGGGGATACGCAGTATTTT. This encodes CASARDHGDTQYF. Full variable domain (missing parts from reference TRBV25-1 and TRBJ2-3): EADIYQTPRYLVIGTGKKITLECSQTMGHDKMYWYQQDPGMELHLIHYSYGVNSTEKGDLSSESTVSRIRTEHFPLTLESARPSHTSQYLCASARDHGDTQYFGPGTRLTVL.

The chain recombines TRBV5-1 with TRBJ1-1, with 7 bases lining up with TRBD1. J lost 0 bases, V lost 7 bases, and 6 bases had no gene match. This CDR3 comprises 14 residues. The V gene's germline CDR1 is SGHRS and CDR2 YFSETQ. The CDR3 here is CASGETGMNTEAFF. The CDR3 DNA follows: TGCGCCAGCGGAGAGACAGGGATGAACACTGAAGCTTTCTTT.

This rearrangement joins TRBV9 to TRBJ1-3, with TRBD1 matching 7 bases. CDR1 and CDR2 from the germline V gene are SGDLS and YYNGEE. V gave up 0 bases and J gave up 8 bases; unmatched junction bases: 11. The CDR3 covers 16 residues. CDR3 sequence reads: CASSVVGGRVTDTIYF. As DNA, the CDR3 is TGTGCCAGCAGCGTAGTAGGGGGCAGGGTGACGGACACCATATATTTT. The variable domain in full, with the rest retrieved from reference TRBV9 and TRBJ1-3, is DSGVTQTPKHLITATGQRVTLRCSPRSGDLSVYWYQQSLDQGLQFLIQYYNGEERAKGNILERFSAQQFPDLHSELNLSSLELGDSALYFCASSVVGGRVTDTIYFGEGSWLTVV.

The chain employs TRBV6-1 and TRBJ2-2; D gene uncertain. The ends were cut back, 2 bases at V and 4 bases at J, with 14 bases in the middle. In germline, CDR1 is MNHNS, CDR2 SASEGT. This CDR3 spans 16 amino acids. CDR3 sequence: CASSEMSYVITGELFF. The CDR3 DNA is TGTGCCAGCAGTGAAATGAGCTACGTGATCACCGGGGAGCTGTTTTTT.

CDR3 nucleotides: TGTGCCTCCCGGGACACCCGCGGGCCAGATACGCAGTATTTT. Amino acids: CASRDTRGPDTQYF. The V and J genes are TRBV6-1 and TRBJ2-3, with D tentatively TRBD1 (6 bases). The CDR3 is 14 residues long. The germline V and J ends were trimmed by 11 bases and 4 bases, with 19 bases remaining between them. The V gene's germline CDR1 is MNHNS and CDR2 SASEGT.

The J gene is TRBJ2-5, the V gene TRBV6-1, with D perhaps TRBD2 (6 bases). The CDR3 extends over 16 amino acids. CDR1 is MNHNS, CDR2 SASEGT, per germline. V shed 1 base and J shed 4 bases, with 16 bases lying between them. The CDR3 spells CASSEVRTTTLETQYF. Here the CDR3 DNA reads TGTGCCAGCAGTGAAGTGCGGACTACGACTTTAGAGACCCAGTACTTC.

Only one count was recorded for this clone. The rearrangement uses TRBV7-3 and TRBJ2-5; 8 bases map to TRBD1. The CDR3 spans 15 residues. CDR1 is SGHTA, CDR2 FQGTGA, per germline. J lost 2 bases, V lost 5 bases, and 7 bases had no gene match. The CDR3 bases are TGTGCCAGCAGCCCCAGGACAGGGAATCAAGAGACCCAGTACTTC. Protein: CASSPRTGNQETQYF. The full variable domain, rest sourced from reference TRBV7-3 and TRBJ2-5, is GAGVSQTPSNKVTEKGKYVELRCDPISGHTALYWYRQSLGQGPEFLIYFQGTGAADDSGLPNDRFFAVRPEGSVSTLKIQRTERGDSAVYLCASSPRTGNQETQYFGPGTRLLVL.

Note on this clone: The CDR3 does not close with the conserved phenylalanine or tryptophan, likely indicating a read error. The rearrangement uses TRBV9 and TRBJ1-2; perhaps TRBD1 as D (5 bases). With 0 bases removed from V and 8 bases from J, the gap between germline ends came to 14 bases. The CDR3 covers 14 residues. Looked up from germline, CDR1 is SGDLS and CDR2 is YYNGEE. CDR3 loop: CASSVVPGIGGYTI. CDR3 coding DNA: TGTGCCAGCAGCGTAGTTCCAGGGATAGGCGGCTACACCATC.

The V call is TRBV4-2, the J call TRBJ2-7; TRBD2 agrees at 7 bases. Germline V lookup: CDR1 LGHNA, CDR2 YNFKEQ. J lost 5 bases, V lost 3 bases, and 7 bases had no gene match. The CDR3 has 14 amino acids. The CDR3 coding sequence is TGTGCCAGCAGCCAGGCCTGGGAGGGAAACGAGCAGTACTTC. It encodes CASSQAWEGNEQYF.

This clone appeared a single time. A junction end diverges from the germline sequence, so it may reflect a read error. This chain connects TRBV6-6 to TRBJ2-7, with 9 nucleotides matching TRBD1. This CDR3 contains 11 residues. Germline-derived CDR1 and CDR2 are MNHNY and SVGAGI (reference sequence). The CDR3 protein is CASSSRDRANF. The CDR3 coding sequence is TGTGCCAGCAGTTCCCGGGACAGGGCGAACTTC.

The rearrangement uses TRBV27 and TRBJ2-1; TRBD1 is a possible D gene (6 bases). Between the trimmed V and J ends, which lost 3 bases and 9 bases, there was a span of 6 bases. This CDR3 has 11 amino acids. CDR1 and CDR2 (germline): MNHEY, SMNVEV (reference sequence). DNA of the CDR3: TGTGCCAGCAGTTTCAGGGGTGAGCAGTTCTTC. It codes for CASSFRGEQFF.

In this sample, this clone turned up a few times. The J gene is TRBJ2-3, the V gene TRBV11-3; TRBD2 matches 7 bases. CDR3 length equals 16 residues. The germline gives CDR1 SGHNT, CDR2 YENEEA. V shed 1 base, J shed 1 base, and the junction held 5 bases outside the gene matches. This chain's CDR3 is CASSLVAGSGTDTQYF. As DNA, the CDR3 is TGTGCCAGCAGCTTAGTAGCGGGTAGCGGCACAGATACGCAGTATTTT. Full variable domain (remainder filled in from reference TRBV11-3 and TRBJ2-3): EAGVVQSPRYKIIEKKQPVAFWCNPISGHNTLYWYLQNLGQGPELLIRYENEEAVDDSQLPKDRFSAERLKGVDSTLKIQPAELGDSAVYLCASSLVAGSGTDTQYFGPGTRLTVL.

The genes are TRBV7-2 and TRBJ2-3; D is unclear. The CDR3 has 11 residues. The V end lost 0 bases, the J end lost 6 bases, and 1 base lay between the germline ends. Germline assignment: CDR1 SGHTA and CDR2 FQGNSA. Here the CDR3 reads CASSLADTQYF. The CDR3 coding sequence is TGTGCCAGCAGCTTAGCTGATACGCAGTATTTT.